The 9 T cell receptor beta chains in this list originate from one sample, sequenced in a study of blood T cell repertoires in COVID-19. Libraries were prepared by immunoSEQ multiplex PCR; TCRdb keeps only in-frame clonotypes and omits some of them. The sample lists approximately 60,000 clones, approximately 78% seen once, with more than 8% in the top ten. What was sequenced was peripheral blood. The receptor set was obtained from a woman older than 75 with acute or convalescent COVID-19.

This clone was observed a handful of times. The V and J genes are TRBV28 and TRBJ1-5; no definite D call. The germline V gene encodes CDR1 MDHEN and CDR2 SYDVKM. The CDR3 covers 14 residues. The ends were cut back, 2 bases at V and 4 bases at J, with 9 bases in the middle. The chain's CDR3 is CASSLVADNQPQHF. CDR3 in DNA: TGTGCCAGCAGTTTAGTGGCTGATAATCAGCCCCAGCATTTT.

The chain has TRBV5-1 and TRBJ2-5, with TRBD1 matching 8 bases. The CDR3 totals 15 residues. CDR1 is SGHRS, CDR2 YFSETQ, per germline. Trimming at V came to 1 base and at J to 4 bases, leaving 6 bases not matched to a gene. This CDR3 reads CASSLSAQGAETQYF. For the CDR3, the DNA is TGCGCCAGCAGCTTGTCGGCGCAGGGGGCAGAGACCCAGTACTTC.

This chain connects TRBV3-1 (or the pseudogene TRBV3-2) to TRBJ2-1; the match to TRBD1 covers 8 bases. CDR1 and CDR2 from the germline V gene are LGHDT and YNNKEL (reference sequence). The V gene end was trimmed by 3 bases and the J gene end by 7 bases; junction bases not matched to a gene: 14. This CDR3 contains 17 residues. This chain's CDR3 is CASSHPPGGGQWNEQFF. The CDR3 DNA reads TGTGCCAGCAGCCACCCCCCAGGGGGCGGTCAATGGAATGAGCAGTTCTTC.

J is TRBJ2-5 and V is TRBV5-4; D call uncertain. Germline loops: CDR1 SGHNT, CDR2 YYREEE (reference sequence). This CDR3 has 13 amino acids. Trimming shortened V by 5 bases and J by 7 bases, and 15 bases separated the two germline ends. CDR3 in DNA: TGTGCCAGCAGGGTTAAGCAGGTCGGGACCCAGTACTTC. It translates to CASRVKQVGTQYF.

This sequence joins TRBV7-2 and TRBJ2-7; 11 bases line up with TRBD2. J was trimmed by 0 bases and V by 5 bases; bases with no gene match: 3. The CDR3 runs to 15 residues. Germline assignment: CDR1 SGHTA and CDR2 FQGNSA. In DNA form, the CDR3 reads TGTGCCAGCAGCCGTCTAGCGGGGGGCTCCTACGAGCAGTACTTC. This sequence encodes CASSRLAGGSYEQYF.

CDR3 bases: TGTGCCAGCACCAGACAGGGGGAAGCTGGGGCCAACGTCCTGACTTTC. Its protein is CASTRQGEAGANVLTF. The chain couples TRBV5-6 to TRBJ2-6; 9 bases are shared with TRBD1. The CDR3 length is 16 residues. The germline V gene has CDR1 SGHDT and CDR2 YYEEEE. The junction had 6 bases not matched to a gene; V was cut back by 6 bases and J by 2 bases.

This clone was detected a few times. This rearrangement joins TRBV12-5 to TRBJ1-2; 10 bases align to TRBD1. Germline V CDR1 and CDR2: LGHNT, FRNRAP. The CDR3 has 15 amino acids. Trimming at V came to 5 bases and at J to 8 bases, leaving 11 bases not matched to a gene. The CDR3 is CASGIRQGAIHGYTF. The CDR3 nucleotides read TGTGCTAGTGGTATAAGACAGGGGGCGATCCACGGCTACACCTTC.

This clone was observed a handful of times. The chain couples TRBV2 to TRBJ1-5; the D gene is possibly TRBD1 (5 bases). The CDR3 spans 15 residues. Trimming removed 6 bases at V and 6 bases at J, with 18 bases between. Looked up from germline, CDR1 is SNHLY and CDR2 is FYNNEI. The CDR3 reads CASRANQGSRQPQHF. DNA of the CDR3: TGTGCCAGCAGGGCGAATCAGGGATCCCGTCAGCCCCAGCATTTT.

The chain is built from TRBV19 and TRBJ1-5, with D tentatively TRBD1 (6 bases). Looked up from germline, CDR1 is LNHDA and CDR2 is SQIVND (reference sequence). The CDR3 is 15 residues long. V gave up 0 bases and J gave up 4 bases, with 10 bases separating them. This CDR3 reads CASSIEGQSNQPQHF. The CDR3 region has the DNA TGTGCCAGTAGTATAGAAGGACAGTCTAATCAGCCCCAGCATTTT.